Below, one TCR beta chain is given with its context. During its preparation, the TCRbeta library received unique molecular identifiers. TCRdb re-called the PCR reads through MiXCR, storing one row per CDR3 protein. The sample records 500,000 or so distinct CDR3 sequences, over 25% being singletons. CDR3 length: 15 residues. J lost 4 bases, V lost 2 bases, and 2 bases had no gene match. Germline V gene data show CDR1 as MNHEY and CDR2 as SMNVEV (reference sequence). This entry belongs to a study of T-cell reconstitution after alpha-beta-depleted transplantation in children. V gene TRBV27 combines with J gene TRBJ2-5; TRBD1 agrees at 12 bases. This clonotype was sampled from a human donor who donated a stem cell graft to a child with aplastic anemia. This specimen was PBMCs from the stem cell graft donor, taken from the stem cell graft. CDR3 sequence (DNA): TGTGCCAGCAGTTTAGGGACAGGGGGCGCAGAGACCCAGTACTTC. Amino acids: CASSLGTGGAETQYF.